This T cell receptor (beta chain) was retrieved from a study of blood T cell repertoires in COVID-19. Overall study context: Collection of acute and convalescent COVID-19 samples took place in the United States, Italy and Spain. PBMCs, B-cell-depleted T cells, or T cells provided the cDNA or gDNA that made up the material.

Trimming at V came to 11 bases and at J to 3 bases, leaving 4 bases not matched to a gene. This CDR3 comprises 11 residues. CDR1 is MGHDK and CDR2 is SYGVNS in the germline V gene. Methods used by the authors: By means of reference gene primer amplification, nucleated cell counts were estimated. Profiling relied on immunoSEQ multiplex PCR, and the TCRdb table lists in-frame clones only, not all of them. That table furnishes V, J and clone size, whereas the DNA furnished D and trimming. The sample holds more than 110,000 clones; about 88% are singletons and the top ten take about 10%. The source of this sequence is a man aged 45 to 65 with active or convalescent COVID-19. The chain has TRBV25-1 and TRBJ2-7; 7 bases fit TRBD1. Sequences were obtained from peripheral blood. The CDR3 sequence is CAAGQDYEQYF. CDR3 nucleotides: TGTGCCGCCGGACAGGACTACGAGCAGTACTTC.